A single sample gave rise to the 2 T cell receptor beta chains below, sequenced in a study of OX40 agonist ivuxolimab in advanced cancers. Produced via immunoSEQ multiplex PCR; TCRdb's table is partial and in-frame only. This sample has some 80,000 clones, with roughly 93% found just once. This specimen consisted of CD4+ or CD8+ T cells sorted from blood, obtained in a trial of the OX40 agonist ivuxolimab. These receptors were taken from an adult with an advanced solid tumor such as melanoma, head and neck, liver or kidney cancer.

DNA for the CDR3: TGTGCCAGCTCACCGGGACAGGGGGGTTTAGGTCAGCCCCAGCATTTT. This gives the protein CASSPGQGGLGQPQHF. V gene TRBV18 combines with J gene TRBJ1-5; 11 bases line up with TRBD1. This CDR3 contains 16 residues. The germline CDR1 and CDR2 sequences are KGHSH and LQKENI. Trimming took 3 bases from V and 6 from J; bases not matched to a gene: 7. The full variable domain, in which reference TRBV18 and TRBJ1-5 provide the parts outside the CDR3, is NAGVMQNPRHLVRRRGQEARLRCSPMKGHSHVYWYRQLPEEGLKFMVYLQKENIIDESGMPKERFSAEFPKEGPSILRIQQVVRGDSAAYFCASSPGQGGLGQPQHFGDGTRLSIL.

J is TRBJ1-2 and V is TRBV28; a possible D gene is TRBD1 (5 bases). CDR1 MDHEN and CDR2 SYDVKM come from the germline V gene. V was trimmed by 5 bases and J by 6 bases, leaving 16 bases between them. This CDR3 comprises 14 residues. CDR3 protein: CASSQASGGNGYTF. CDR3 sequence (DNA): TGTGCCAGCAGTCAGGCCTCGGGGGGGAATGGCTACACCTTC.